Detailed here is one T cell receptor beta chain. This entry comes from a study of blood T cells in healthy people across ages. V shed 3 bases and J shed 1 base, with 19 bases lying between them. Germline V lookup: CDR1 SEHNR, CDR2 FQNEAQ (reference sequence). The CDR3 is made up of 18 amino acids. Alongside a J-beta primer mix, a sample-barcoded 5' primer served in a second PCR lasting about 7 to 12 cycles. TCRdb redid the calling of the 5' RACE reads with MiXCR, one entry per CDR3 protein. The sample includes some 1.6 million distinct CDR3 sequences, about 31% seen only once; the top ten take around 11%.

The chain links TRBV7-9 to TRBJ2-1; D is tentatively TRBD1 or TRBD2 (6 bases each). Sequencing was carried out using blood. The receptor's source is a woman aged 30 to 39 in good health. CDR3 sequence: CASSFKGTGGTSYNEQFF. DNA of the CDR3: TGTGCCAGCAGCTTTAAGGGTACTGGCGGGACATCCTACAATGAGCAGTTCTTC.